Sequencing of this T cell receptor beta chain was carried out in a study of CD8 T cells in Susac syndrome. Germline-derived CDR1 and CDR2 are LNHNV and YYDKDF (reference sequence). Trimming removed 3 bases from V and 7 bases from J, with 18 bases in between. This CDR3 has 16 amino acids. Reverse transcription used roughly 0.45 to 1 ug RNA and random hexamers. TCRdb recomputed calls from the immunoSEQ multiplex PCR reads with MiXCR, one row per CDR3 protein. The sample holds around 130,000 distinct CDR3 sequences, around 96% seen once. The sequence was collected from a human donor with multiple sclerosis. The chain is built from TRBV15 and TRBJ2-2; tentatively, D is TRBD1 or TRBD2 (6 bases each). The source material was CD4+ T cells from PBMCs. The CDR3 DNA reads TGTGCCACCAGCAGTGGGGGCCGGGGGATGAGCGGGGAGCTGTTTTTT. This codes for CATSSGGRGMSGELFF.